The clone carrying this T cell receptor beta chain appeared a single time. Antigen specificity is unknown. The study ran the assay at deep level. This table comes from immunoSEQ multiplex PCR, and its TCRdb copy is limited to in-frame clones, with some not included. The repertoire holds 1.5 million to 2.5 million clones, with about 95% as singletons. This CDR3 is built from 14 residues. The germline V gene has CDR1 MDHEN and CDR2 SYDVKM. V was pared by 6 bases and J by 4 bases, with 7 bases of the junction left unmatched. Cells designated naive CD8 were CD45RO-negative and were positively selected for CCR7, with terminally differentiated effector memory CD45RA+ cells excluded. The study enrolled healthy HIV-negative adults without recent acute infections or vaccinations as donors. The sample originates from a study of shared clonotypes between healthy human individuals. Turning to the study itself: In total, the donors were a couple of women and a few men aged 18 to 49.

General study findings and limits: In the sorted subsets, rarefaction showed sequencing was incomplete despite large depth.

The sequence was obtained from a young man in good health. Sequencing was carried out using naive CD8+ T cells sorted from blood. The J gene is TRBJ2-7, the V gene TRBV28; TRBD1 agrees at 9 bases. This CDR3 reads CASRPGQGWYEQYF. The CDR3 DNA reads TGTGCCAGCAGGCCAGGACAGGGGTGGTACGAGCAGTACTTC.